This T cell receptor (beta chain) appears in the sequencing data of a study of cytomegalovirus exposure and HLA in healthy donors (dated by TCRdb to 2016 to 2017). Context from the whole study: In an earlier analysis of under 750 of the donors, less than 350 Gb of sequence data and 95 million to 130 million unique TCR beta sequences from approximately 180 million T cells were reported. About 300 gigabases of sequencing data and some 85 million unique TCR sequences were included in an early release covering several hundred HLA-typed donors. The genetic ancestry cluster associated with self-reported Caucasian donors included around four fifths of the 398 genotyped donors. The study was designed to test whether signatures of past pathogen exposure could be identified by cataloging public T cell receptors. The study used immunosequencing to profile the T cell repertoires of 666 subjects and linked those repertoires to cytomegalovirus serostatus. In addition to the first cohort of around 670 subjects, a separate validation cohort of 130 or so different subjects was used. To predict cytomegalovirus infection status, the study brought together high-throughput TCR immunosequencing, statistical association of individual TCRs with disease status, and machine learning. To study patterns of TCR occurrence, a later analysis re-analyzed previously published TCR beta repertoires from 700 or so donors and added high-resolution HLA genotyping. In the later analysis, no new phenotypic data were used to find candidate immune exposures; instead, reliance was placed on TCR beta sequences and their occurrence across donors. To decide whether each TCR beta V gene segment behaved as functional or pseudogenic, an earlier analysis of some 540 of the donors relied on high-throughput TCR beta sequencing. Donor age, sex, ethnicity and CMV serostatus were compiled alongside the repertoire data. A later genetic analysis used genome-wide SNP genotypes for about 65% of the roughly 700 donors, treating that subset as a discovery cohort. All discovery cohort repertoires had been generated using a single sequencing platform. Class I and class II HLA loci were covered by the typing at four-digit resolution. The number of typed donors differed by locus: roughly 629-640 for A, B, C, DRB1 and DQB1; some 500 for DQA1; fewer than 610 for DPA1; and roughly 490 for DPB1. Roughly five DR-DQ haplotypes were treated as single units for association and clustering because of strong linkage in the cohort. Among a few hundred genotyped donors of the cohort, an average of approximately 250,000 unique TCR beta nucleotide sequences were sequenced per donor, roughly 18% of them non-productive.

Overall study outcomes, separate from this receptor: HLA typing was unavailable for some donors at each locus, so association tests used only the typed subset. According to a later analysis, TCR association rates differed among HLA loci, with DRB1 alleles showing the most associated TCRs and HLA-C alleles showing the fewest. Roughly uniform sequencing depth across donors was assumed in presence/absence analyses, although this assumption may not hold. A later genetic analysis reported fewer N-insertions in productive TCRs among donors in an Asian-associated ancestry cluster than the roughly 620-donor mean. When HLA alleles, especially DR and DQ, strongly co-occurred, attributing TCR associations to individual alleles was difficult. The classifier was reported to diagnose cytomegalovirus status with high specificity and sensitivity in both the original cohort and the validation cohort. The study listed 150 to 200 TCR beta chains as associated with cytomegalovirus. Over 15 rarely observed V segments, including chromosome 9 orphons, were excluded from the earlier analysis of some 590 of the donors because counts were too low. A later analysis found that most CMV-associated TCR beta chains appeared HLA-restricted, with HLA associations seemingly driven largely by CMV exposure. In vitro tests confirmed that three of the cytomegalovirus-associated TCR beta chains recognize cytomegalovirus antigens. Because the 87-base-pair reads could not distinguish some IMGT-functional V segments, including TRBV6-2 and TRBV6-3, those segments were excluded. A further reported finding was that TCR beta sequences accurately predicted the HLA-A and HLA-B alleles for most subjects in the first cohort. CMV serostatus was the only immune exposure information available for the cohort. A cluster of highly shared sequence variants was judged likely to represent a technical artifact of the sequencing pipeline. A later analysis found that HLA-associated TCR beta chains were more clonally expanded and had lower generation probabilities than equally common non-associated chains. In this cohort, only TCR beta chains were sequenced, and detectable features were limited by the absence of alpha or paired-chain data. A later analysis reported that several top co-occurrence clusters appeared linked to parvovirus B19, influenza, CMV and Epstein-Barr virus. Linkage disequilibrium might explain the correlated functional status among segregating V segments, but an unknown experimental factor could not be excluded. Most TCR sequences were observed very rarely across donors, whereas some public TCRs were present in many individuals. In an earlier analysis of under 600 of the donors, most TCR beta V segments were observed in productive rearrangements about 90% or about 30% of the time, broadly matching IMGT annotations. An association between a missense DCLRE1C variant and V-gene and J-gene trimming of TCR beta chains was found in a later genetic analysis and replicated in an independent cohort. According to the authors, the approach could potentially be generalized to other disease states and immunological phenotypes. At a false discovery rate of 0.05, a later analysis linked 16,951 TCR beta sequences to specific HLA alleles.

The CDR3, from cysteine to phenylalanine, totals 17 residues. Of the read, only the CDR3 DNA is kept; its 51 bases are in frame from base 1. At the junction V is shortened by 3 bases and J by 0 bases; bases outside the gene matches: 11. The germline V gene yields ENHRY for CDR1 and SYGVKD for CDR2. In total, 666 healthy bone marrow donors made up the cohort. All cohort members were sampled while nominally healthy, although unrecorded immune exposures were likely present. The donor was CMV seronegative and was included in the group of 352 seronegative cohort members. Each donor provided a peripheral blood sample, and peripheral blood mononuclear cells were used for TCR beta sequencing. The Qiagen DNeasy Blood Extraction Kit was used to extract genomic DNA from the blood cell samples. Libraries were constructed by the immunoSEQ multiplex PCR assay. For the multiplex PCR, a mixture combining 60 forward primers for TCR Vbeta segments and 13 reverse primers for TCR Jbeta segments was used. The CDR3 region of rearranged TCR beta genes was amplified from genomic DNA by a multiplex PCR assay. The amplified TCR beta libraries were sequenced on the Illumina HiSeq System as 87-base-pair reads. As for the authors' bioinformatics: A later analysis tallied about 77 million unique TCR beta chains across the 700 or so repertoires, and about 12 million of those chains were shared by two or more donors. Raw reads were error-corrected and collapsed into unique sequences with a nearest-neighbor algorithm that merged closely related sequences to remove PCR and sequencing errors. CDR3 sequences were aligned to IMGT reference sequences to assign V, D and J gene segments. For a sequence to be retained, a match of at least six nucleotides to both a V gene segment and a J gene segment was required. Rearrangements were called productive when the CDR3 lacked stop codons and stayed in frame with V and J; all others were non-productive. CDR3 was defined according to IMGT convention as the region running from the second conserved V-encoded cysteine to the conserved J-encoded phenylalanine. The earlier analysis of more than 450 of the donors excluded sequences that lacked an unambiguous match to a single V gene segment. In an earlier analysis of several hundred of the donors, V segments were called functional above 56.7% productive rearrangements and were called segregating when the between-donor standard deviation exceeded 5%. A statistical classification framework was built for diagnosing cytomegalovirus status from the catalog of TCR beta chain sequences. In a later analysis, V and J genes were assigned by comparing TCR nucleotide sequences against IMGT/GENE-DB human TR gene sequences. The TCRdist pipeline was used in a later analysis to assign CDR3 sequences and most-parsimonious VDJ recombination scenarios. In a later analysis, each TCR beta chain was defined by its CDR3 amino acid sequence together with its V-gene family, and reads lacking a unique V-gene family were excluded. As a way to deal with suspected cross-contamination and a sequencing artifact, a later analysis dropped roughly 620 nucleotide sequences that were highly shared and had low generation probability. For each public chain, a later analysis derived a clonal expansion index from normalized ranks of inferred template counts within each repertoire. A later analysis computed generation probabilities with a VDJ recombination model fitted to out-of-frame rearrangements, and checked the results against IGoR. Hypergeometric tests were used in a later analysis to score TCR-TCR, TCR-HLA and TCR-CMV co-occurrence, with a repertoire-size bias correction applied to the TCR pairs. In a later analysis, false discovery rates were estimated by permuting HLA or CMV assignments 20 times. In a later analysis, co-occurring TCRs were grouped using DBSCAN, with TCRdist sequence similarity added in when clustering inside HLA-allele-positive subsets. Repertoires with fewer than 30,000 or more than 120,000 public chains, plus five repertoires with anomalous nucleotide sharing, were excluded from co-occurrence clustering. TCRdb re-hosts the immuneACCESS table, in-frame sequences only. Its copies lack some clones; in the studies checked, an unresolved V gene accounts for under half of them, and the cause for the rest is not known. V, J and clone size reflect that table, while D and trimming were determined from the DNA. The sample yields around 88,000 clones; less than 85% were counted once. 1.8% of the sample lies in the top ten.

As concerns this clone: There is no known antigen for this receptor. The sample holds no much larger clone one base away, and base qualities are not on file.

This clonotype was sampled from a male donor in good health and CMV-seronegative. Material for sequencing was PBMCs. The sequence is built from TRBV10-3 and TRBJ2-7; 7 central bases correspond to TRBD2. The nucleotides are TGTGCCATCAGTGACTCCCAGACTAGCCCGAACTCCTACGAGCAGTACTTC. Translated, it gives CAISDSQTSPNSYEQYF.